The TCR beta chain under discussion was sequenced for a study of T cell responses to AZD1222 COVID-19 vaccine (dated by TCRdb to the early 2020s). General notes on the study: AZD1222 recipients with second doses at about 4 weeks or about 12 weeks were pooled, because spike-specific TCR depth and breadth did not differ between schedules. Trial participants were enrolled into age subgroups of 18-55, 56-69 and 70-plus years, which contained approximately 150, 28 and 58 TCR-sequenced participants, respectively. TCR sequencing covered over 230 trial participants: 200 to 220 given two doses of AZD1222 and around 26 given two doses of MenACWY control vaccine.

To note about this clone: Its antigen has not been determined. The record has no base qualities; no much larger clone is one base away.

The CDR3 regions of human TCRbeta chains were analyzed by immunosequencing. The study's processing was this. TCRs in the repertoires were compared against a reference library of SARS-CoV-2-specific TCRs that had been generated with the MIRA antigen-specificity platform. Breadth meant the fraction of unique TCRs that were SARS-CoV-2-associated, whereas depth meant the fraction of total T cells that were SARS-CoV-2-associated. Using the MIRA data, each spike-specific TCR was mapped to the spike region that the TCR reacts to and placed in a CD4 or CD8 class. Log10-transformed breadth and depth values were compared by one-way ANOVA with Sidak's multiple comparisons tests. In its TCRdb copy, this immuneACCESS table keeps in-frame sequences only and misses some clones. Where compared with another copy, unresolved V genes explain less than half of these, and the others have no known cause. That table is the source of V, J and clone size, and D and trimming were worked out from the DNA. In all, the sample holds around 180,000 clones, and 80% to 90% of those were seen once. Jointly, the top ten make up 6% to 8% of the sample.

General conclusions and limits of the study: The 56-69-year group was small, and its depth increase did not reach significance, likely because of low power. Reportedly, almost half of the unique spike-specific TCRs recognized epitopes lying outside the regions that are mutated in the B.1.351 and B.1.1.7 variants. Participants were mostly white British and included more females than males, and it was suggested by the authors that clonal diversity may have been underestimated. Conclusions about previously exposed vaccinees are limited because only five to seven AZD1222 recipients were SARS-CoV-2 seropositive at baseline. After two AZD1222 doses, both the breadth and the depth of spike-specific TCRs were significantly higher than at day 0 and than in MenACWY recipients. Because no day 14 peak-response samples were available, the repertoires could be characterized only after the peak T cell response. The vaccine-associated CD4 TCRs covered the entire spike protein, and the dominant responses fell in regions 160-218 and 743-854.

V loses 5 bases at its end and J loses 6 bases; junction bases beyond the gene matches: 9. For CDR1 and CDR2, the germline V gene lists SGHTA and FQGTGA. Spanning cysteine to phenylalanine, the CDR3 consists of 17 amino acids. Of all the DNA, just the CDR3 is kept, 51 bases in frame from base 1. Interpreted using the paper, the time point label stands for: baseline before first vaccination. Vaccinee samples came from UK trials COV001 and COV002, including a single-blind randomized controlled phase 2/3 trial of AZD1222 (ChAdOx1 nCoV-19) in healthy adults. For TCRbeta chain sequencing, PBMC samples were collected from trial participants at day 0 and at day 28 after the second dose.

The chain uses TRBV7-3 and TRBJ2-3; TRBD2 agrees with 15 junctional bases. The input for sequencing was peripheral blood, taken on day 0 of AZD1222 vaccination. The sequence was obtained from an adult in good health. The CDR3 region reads CASSPTGTSGGPDTQYF. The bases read TGTGCCAGCAGCCCAACCGGGACTAGCGGGGGGCCCGATACGCAGTATTTT.